The 3 T cell receptor beta chains presented below share a single source sample, sequenced in a study of response to subunit inactivated influenza vaccine. In TCRdb, the RT-PCR reads were re-called with MiXCR into one record per CDR3 protein. The table has about 570,000 distinct CDR3 sequences, over 9% seen once. This sample also appeared in a second study, on T cells expressing NK-cell markers. That source notes: cDNA encoding TCR beta was synthesized via 5'RACE template switching incorporating UMIs.

The specimen was PBMCs from blood, collected on the day of vaccination. The receptors were sampled from a man aged 50 to 59 who received an inactivated influenza vaccine.

This clonotype was detected many times. The chain uses TRBV12-3 or TRBV12-4 and TRBJ2-5, with D unclear. The CDR3 extends over 11 amino acids. Trimming took off 6 bases at V and 2 bases at J, with 4 bases between the two ends. Here the CDR3 reads CASRDQETQYF. In DNA, the CDR3 is TGTGCCAGCAGGGATCAAGAGACCCAGTACTTC.

This clonotype has just a few counts. The rearrangement joins TRBV6-5 to TRBJ2-1, with TRBD2 identical over 10 bases. This CDR3 comprises 13 residues. Germline trimming cut 4 bases from V and 13 bases from J; bases unmatched to any gene: 7. Germline CDR1 and CDR2: MNHEY and SVGAGI. DNA for the CDR3: TGTGCCAGCAGTTCCAATAGCGGGAGGCTCCAGTTCTTC. Its translation is CASSSNSGRLQFF.

The CDR3 loop is CASSLQRRTDTQYF. The CDR3 nucleotides read TGTGCCAGCAGTTTGCAGCGGCGCACAGATACGCAGTATTTT. The J gene is TRBJ2-3, the V gene TRBV28; TRBD2 might be the D (5 bases). Germline V gene sequence: CDR1 MDHEN, CDR2 SYDVKM. V lost 3 bases and J 1 base, leaving 8 bases between the germline ends. The CDR3 has 14 residues.